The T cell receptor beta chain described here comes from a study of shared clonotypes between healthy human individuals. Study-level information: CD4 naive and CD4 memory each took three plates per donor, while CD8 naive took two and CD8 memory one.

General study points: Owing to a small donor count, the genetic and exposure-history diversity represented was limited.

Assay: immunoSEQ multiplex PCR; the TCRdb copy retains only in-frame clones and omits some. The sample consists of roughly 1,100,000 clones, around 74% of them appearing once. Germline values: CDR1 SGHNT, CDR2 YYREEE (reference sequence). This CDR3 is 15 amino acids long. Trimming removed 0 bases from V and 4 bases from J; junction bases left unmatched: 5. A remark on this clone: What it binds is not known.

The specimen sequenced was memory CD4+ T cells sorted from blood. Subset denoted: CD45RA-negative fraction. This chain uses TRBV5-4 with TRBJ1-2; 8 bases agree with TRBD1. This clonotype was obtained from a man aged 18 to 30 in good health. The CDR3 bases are TGTGCCAGCAGCTTGGGGACAGGGAATGGCTATGGCTACACCTTC. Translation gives CASSLGTGNGYGYTF.